This TCR beta chain came from a study of T cell clones after liver transplantation. Study-wide context: TCRbeta sequencing after a pre-transplant mixed lymphocyte reaction identified graft-donor-reactive clones, later tracked in post-transplant blood. General study results and limits: Low donor cell numbers restricted donor-reactive repertoire measurement in two subjects.

From germline, CDR1 is MNHEY and CDR2 SMNVEV (reference sequence). CDR3 size: 16 residues. Unmatched junction bases numbered 5, after V lost 2 bases and J lost 3 bases. Unstimulated PBMCs were sorted into CD3+CD4+ and CD3+CD8+ populations. The method was immunoSEQ multiplex PCR; TCRdb's version includes in-frame clones alone and lacks a portion of them. Of 12,000 to 15,000 clones in the sample, about nine tenths were seen once. For this clone: Antigen unknown.

The sequencing here drew on CD8+ T cells from blood, taken before liver transplant. This sequence originates from a human donor who received a liver transplant. The rearrangement joins TRBV27 to TRBJ2-7, with TRBD2 matching 12 bases. CDR3 in amino acids: CASSLLAGGEHYEQYF. CDR3 nucleotides: TGTGCCAGCAGTTTACTAGCGGGAGGGGAACACTACGAGCAGTACTTC.